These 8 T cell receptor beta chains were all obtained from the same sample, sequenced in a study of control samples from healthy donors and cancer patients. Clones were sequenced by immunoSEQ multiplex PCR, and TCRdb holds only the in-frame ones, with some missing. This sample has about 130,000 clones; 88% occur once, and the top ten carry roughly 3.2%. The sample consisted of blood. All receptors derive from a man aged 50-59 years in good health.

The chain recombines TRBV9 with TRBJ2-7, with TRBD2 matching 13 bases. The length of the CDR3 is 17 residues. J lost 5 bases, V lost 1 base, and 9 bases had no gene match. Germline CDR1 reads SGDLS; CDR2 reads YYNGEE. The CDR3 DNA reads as TGTGCCAGCAGCGTAACACTAGCGGGGGGGCCGACTGACGAGCAGTACTTC. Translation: CASSVTLAGGPTDEQYF. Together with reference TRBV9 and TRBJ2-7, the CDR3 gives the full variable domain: DSGVTQTPKHLITATGQRVTLRCSPRSGDLSVYWYQQSLDQGLQFLIQYYNGEERAKGNILERFSAQQFPDLHSELNLSSLELGDSALYFCASSVTLAGGPTDEQYFGPGTRLTVT.

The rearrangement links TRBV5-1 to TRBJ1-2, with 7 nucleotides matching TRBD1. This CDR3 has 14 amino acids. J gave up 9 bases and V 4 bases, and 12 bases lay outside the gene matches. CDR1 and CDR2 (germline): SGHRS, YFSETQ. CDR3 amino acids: CASSAGGTVVSYTF. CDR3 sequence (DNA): TGCGCCAGCAGCGCAGGAGGGACAGTTGTCAGCTACACCTTC. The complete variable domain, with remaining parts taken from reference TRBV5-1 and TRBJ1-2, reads KAGVTQTPRYLIKTRGQQVTLSCSPISGHRSVSWYQQTPGQGLQFLFEYFSETQRNKGNFPGRFSGRQFSNSRSEMNVSTLELGDSALYLCASSAGGTVVSYTFGSGTRLTVV.

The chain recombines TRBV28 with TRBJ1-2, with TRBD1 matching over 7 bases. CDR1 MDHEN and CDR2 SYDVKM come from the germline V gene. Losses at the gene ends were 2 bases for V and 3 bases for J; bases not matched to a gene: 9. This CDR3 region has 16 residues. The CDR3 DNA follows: TGTGCCAGCAGTTTACCCTTGGACAGGACCTACTATGGCTACACCTTC. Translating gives CASSLPLDRTYYGYTF.

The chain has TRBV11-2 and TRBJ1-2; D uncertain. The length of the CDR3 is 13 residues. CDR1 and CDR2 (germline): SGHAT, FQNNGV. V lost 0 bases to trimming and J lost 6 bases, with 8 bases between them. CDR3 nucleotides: TGTGCCAGCAGCTTAGATGGGTTGCATGGCTACACCTTC. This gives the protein CASSLDGLHGYTF.

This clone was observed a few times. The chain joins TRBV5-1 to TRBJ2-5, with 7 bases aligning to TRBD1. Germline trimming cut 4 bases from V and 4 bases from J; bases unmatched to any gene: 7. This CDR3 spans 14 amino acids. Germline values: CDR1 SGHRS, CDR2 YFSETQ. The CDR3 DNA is TGCGCCAGCAGCCCGGAATCAGGGGGAGAGACCCAGTACTTC. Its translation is CASSPESGGETQYF.

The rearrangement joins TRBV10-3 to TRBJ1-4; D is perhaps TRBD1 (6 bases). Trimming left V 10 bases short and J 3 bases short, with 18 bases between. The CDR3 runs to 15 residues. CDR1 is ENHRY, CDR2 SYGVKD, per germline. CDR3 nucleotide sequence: TGTGCCACCAGCCAACTCGGACAGCCTAATGAAAAACTGTTTTTT. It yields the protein CATSQLGQPNEKLFF.

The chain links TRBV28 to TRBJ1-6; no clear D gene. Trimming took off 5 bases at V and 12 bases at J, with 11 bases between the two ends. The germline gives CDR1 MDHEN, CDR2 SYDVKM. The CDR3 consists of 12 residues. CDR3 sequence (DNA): TGTGCCAGCAGTCCCATGGGTCGACCCCTCCACTTT. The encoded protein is CASSPMGRPLHF.

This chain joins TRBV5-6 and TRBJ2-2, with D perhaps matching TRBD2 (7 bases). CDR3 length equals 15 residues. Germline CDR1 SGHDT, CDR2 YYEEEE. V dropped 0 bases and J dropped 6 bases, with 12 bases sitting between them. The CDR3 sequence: CASSLGGGSPGELFF. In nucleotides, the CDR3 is TGTGCCAGCAGCTTGGGCGGGGGCTCTCCCGGGGAGCTGTTTTTT.